Below are 13 T cell receptor beta chains sequenced from a single sample in a study of brain metastases from non-small cell lung cancer. Some clones are missing from TCRdb's copy, which holds only in-frame ones; the method was immunoSEQ multiplex PCR. The data contain about 7,400 clones, 85% of them seen just once; the ten biggest clones take up 3.5% to 5%. Sequencing was performed on primary lung tumor tissue. The receptors were sampled from a donor at least 40 years old with non-small cell lung cancer.

The chain recombines TRBV7-9 with TRBJ1-1; perhaps TRBD1 as D (5 bases). Trimming left V 2 bases short and J 3 bases short, with 7 bases between. The CDR3 extends over 13 amino acids. Germline V gene lookup returns CDR1 SEHNR and CDR2 FQNEAQ (reference sequence). This CDR3 reads CASSLTGDTEAFF. The CDR3 coding sequence is TGTGCCAGCAGCTTAACGGGGGACACTGAAGCTTTCTTT.

The chain carries TRBV4-3 and TRBJ1-2, with D unclear. The CDR3 totals 14 residues. CDR1 is LGHNA and CDR2 is YSLEER in the germline V gene. V dropped 0 bases and J dropped 4 bases, with 9 bases sitting between them. CDR3 residues: CASSQDPNSYGYTF. As DNA, the CDR3 is TGCGCCAGCAGCCAAGATCCAAACTCCTATGGCTACACCTTC.

A remark on this clone: One junction end disagrees with the germline gene, perhaps due to a read error. The same CDR3 is also encoded by other DNA sequences in this sample. This rearrangement joins TRBV2 to TRBJ1-2, with D possibly being TRBD1 (5 bases). CDR3 length equals 15 residues. Per the germline V gene, CDR1 is SNHLY and CDR2 is FYNNEI. DNA of the CDR3: TGTGCTAGCAGTGGGGACGTTTCGATAGGCTATGGCTACACCTTC. Translation: CASSGDVSIGYGYTF.

Notes on this clone: One end of the junction is discordant with germline, which a read error may explain. This chain links TRBV28 with TRBJ2-1; D not resolved. Looked up from germline, CDR1 is MDHEN and CDR2 is SYDVKM. The length of the CDR3 is 13 residues. This CDR3 is CASRDPPVNEQFF. The CDR3 DNA reads as TGTGCCAGCAGGGACCCGCCGGTGAATGAACAGTTCTTC.

V gene TRBV11-2 combines with J gene TRBJ2-4, with D possibly TRBD1 on 5 matching bases. The CDR3 is 19 amino acids. Trimming took off 5 bases at V and 0 bases at J, with 23 bases between the two ends. Germline V gene data show CDR1 as SGHAT and CDR2 as FQNNGV. In nucleotides, the CDR3 is TGTGCCAGCAGCGCCGGCGTTACAGGCGCCGCCTTAGCCAAAAACATTCAGTACTTC. Its translation is CASSAGVTGAALAKNIQYF.

With respect to this clone: At one end the junction does not follow the germline gene, possibly because of a read error. The chain has TRBV4-3 and TRBJ1-2; no clear D. The CDR3 loop spans 13 amino acids. CDR1 is LGHNA and CDR2 is YSLEER in the germline V gene. For the CDR3, the DNA is TGCGCCAGTAGCCAAGTGCAGAGCTATGGCTACACCTTC. It specifies CASSQVQSYGYTF.

V usage is TRBV28 and J usage is TRBJ1-1; D uncertain. This CDR3 is 12 amino acids long. CDR1 is MDHEN, CDR2 SYDVKM, per germline. V was clipped by 6 bases and J by 4 bases, with 9 bases between them. The CDR3 here is CASSPQATEAFF. The CDR3 nucleotides are TGTGCCAGCAGCCCCCAGGCCACTGAAGCTTTCTTT.

The chain joins TRBV5-1 to TRBJ2-7; 7 nucleotides match TRBD1. After removal of 0 bases from V and 8 bases from J, the junction contained 5 bases not matched to a gene. The CDR3 sequence is 13 residues long. The V gene's germline CDR1 is SGHRS and CDR2 YFSETQ. The CDR3 DNA reads as TGCGCCAGCAGCTTGGTAGGGACAGATCAGCAGTACTTC. Protein product: CASSLVGTDQQYF.

Only a few counts were recorded for this clone. The chain combines TRBV27 with TRBJ1-5, with a weak D call TRBD1 (5 bases). V was pared by 5 bases and J by 7 bases, with 12 bases between. The CDR3 runs 13 residues. The germline V gene encodes CDR1 MNHEY and CDR2 SMNVEV (reference sequence). CDR3: CASSIQGSQPQHF. DNA of the CDR3: TGTGCCAGCAGTATCCAGGGATCCCAGCCCCAGCATTTT.

This chain connects TRBV3-1 (or the pseudogene TRBV3-2) to TRBJ2-3; D perhaps matches TRBD1 (5 bases). From germline, CDR1 is LGHDT and CDR2 YNNKEL (reference sequence). There are 16 residues in the CDR3. V lost 0 bases and J lost 6, with 16 bases in between. CDR3 nucleotide sequence: TGTGCCAGCAGCCAAGATAGGTCTCGTGGGGCGGATACGCAGTATTTT. It codes for CASSQDRSRGADTQYF.

The chain links TRBV5-1 to TRBJ2-7, with D hard to call. The germline CDR1 and CDR2 sequences are SGHRS and YFSETQ. The V and J ends lost 0 bases and 2 bases respectively, with 6 bases between them. The CDR3 covers 13 residues. The CDR3 DNA sequence: TGCGCCAGCAGCTTGGGACTTACCTACGAGCAGTACTTC. It is translated as CASSLGLTYEQYF.

This clone was recorded only once. The V and J genes are TRBV9 and TRBJ1-2, with D tentatively TRBD1 (6 bases). V was clipped by 7 bases and J by 4 bases, with 14 bases between them. The CDR3 runs 13 residues. Looked up from germline, CDR1 is SGDLS and CDR2 is YYNGEE. The CDR3 region is CASRKQGPYGYTF. The DNA for the CDR3 is TGTGCCAGCCGGAAACAGGGCCCCTATGGCTACACCTTC.

In this sample, this clone turned up a few times. This chain uses TRBV19 with TRBJ1-1; possibly TRBD1 for D (5 bases). The V gene's germline CDR1 is LNHDA and CDR2 SQIVND (reference sequence). V dropped 5 bases and J dropped 8 bases, with 12 bases sitting between them. This CDR3 spans 12 amino acids. The CDR3 region has the DNA TGTGCCAGTAGTTCAGGGATGGGCGAAGCTTTCTTT. Translation gives CASSSGMGEAFF.